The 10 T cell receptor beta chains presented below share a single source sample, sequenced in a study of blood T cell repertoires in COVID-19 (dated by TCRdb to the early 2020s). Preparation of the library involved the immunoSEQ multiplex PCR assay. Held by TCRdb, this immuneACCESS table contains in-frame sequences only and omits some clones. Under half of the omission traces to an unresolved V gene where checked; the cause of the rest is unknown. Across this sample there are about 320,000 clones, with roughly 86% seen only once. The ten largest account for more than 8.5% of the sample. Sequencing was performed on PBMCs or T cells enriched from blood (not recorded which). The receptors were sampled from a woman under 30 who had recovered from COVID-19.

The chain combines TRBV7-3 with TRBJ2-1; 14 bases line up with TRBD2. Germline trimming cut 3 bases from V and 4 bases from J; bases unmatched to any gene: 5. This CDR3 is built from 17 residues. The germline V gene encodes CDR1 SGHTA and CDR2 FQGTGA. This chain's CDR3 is CASSFTTSGGAYNEQFF. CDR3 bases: TGTGCCAGCAGCTTTACGACTAGCGGGGGGGCATACAATGAGCAGTTCTTC.

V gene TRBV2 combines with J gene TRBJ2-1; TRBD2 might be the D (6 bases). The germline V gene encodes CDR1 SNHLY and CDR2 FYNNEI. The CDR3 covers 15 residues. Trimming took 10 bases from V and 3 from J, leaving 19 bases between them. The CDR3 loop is CANLFLTSNYNEQFF. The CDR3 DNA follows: TGTGCCAACCTTTTCCTTACTAGCAACTACAATGAGCAGTTCTTC.

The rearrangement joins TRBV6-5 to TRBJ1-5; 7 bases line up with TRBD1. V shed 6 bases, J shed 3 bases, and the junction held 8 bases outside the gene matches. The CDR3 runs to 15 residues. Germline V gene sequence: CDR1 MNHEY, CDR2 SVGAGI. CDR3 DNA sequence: TGTGCCAGCAGCCCGACAGGGAATTACAATCAGCCCCAGCATTTT. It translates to CASSPTGNYNQPQHF.

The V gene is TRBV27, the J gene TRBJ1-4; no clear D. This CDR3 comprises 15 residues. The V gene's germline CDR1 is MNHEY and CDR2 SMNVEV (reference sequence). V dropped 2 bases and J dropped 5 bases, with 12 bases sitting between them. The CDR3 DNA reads TGTGCCAGCAGTTTAAGGCGGGCCTTCAATGAAAAACTGTTTTTT. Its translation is CASSLRRAFNEKLFF. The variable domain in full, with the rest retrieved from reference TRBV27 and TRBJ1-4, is EAQVTQNPRYLITVTGKKLTVTCSQNMNHEYMSWYRQDPGLGLRQIYYSMNVEVTDKGDVPEGYKVSRKEKRNFPLILESPSPNQTSLYFCASSLRRAFNEKLFFGSGTQLSVL.

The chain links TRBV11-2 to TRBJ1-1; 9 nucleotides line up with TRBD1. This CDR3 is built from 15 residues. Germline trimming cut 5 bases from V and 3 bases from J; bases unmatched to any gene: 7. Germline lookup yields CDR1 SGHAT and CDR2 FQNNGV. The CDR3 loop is CASSTWDRADTEAFF. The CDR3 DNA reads TGTGCCAGCAGCACCTGGGACAGGGCAGACACTGAAGCTTTCTTT. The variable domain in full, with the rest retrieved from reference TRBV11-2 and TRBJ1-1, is EAGVAQSPRYKIIEKRQSVAFWCNPISGHATLYWYQQILGQGPKLLIQFQNNGVVDDSQLPKDRFSAERLKGVDSTLKIQPAKLEDSAVYLCASSTWDRADTEAFFGQGTRLTVV.

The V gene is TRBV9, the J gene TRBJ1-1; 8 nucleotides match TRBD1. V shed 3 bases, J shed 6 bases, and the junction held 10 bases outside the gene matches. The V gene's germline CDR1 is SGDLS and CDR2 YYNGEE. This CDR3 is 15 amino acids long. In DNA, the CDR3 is TGTGCCAGCAGCGCAGGGACAGGCCTTTGGGCTGAAGCTTTCTTT. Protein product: CASSAGTGLWAEAFF.

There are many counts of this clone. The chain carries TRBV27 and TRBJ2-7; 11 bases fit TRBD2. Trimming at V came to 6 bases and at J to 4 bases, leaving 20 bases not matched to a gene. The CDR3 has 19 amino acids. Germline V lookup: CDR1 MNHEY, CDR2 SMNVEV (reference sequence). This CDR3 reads CASSPSPRTSGLLWYEQYF. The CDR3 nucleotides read TGTGCCAGCAGCCCTTCCCCCCGGACTAGCGGGCTTCTATGGTACGAGCAGTACTTC.

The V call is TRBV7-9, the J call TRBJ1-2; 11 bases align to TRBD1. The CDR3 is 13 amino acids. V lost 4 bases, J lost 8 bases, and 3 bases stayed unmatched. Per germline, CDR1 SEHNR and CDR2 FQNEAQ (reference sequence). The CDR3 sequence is CASSWGTGGGYTF. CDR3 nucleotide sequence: TGTGCCAGCAGCTGGGGGACAGGGGGAGGCTACACCTTC. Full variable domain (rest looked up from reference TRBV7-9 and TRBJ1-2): DTGVSQNPRHKITKRGQNVTFRCDPISEHNRLYWYRQTLGQGPEFLTYFQNEAQLEKSRLLSDRFSAERPKGSFSTLEIQRTEQGDSAMYLCASSWGTGGGYTFGSGTRLTVV.

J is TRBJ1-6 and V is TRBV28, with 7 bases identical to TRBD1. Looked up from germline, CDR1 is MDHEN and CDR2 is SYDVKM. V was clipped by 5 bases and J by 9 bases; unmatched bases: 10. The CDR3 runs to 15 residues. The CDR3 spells CASSPTDRDGSPLHF. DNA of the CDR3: TGTGCCAGCAGTCCCACCGACAGGGACGGTTCACCCCTCCACTTT. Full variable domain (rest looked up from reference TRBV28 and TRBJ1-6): DVKVTQSSRYLVKRTGEKVFLECVQDMDHENMFWYRQDPGLGLRLIYFSYDVKMKEKGDIPEGYSVSREKKERFSLILESASTNQTSMYLCASSPTDRDGSPLHFGNGTRLTVT.

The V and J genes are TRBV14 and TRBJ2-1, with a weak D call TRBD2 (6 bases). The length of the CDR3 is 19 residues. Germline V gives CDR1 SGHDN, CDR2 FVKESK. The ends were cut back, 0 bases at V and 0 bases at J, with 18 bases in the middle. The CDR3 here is CASSQDSWGVGSSYNEQFF. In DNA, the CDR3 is TGTGCCAGCAGCCAAGACAGCTGGGGGGTCGGGAGCTCCTACAATGAGCAGTTCTTC. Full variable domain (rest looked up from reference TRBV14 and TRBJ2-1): EAGVTQFPSHSVIEKGQTVTLRCDPISGHDNLYWYRRVMGKEIKFLLHFVKESKQDESGMPNNRFLAERTGGTYSTLKVQPAELEDSGVYFCASSQDSWGVGSSYNEQFFGPGTRLTVL.